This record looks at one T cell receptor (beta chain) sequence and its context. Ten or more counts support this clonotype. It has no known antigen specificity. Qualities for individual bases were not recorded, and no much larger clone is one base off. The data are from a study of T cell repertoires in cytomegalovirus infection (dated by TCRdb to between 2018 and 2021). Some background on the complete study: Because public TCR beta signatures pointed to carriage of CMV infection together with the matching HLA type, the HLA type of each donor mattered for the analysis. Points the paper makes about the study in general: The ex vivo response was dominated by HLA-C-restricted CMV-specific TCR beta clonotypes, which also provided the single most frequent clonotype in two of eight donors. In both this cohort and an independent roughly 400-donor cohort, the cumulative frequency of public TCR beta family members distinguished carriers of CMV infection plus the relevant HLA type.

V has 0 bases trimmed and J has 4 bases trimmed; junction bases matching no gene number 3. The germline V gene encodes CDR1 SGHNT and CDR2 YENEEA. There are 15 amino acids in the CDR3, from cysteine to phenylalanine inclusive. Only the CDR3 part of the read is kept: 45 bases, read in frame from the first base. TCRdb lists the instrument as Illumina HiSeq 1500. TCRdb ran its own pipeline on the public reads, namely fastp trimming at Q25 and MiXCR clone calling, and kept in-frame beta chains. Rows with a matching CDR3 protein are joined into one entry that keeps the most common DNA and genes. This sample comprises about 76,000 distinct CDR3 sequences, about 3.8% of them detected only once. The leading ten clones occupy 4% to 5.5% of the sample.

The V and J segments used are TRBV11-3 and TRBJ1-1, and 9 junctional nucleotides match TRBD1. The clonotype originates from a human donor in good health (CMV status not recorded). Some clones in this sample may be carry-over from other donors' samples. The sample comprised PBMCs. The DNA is TGTGCCAGCAGCTTAGAATCGACAGGGGGCACTGAAGCTTTCTTT. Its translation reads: CASSLESTGGTEAFF.